This note documents a single T cell receptor beta chain sequence. Its cognate antigen is unknown. PCR primers comprised 60 Vbeta and 13 Jbeta primers. TCRdb's table, derived via immunoSEQ multiplex PCR, lists solely in-frame clones and lacks some. The sample has 150,000 to 200,000 clones, around 84% seen once. This specimen belongs to a study of cytomegalovirus exposure and HLA in healthy donors. Whole-study results and caveats: Sequencing likely generated an artifact that appeared as a cluster of highly shared sequence variants.

Each donor's status was that of a healthy bone marrow donor. At sampling all donors were nominally healthy, likely with unrecorded immune exposures. Input material: PBMCs. The sequence was collected from a young man in good health and CMV-seropositive.

For the CDR3, the DNA is TGTGCCAGCAGCTTGGAGGAGGGAGGGCAGCCCCAGCATTTT. Translated: CASSLEEGGQPQHF. The V and J genes are TRBV5-8 and TRBJ1-5; the D is unclear. V lost 0 bases and J 7 bases, leaving 11 bases between the germline ends. Germline lookup yields CDR1 SGHTS and CDR2 YDEGEE. The CDR3 is 14 residues long.